The 27 T cell receptor beta chains below come from one sample, sequenced in a study of T cells in Graves' hyperthyroidism and ophthalmopathy. TCR beta CDR3 regions were amplified from RNA transcripts. An initial round of RT-PCR targeting the TCR CDR3 relied on the HTBI primer set. One entry per CDR3 protein results from TCRdb running MiXCR on the multiplex PCR reads. The data show approximately 710,000 distinct CDR3 sequences, roughly a sixth seen once. Sample: blood. Receptors were obtained from a man over 45 with Graves' hyperthyroidism.

This clonotype was seen a few times. The chain carries TRBV30 and TRBJ2-1; TRBD1 matches 9 bases. V shed 4 bases, J shed 3 bases, and the junction held 4 bases outside the gene matches. Per the germline V gene, CDR1 is GTSNPN and CDR2 is SVGIG (reference sequence). The CDR3 is 14 residues long. CDR3 in DNA: TGTGCCTGGATCGGACAGGGGAACTACAATGAGCAGTTCTTC. It codes for CAWIGQGNYNEQFF.

With regard to this clonotype: This may come from a read error, since a much larger clone is one base off. The chain has TRBV20-1 and TRBJ2-7; 9 nucleotides match TRBD2. This CDR3 spans 13 amino acids. Germline V gene sequence: CDR1 DFQATT, CDR2 SNEGSKA (reference sequence). The CDR3 DNA reads as TGCAGCCCTACGGCGGGAGGGCCTTACGAGCATTACTTC. It encodes CSPTAGGPYEHYF.

This clonotype showed up many times. A much larger clone is a single base away; this may be a read error. The chain carries TRBV20-1 and TRBJ2-5; 10 bases align to TRBD2. The CDR3 is 14 residues long. Germline trimming cut 3 bases from V and 1 base from J; bases unmatched to any gene: 2. Germline V gene data show CDR1 as DFQATT and CDR2 as SNEGSKA (reference sequence). The CDR3 region has the DNA TGCAGTGCTAGGACTAGCGGGTTCCAAGAGACCCAGTACTTC. This translates into CSARTSGFQETQYF.

The table lists this clonotype with many counts. This CDR3 reads CASSLAGTGDTDTQYF. The CDR3 coding sequence is TGTGCCAGCAGTTTAGCCGGGACAGGGGACACAGATACGCAGTATTTT. This rearrangement joins TRBV28 to TRBJ2-3; 10 bases line up with TRBD1. This CDR3 comprises 16 residues. The ends lost 2 bases at V and 2 bases at J; junction bases unmatched: 4. The V gene's germline CDR1 is MDHEN and CDR2 SYDVKM. Using reference TRBV28 and TRBJ2-3 for the parts outside the CDR3, the full variable domain is DVKVTQSSRYLVKRTGEKVFLECVQDMDHENMFWYRQDPGLGLRLIYFSYDVKMKEKGDIPEGYSVSREKKERFSLILESASTNQTSMYLCASSLAGTGDTDTQYFGPGTRLTVL.

The chain carries TRBV20-1 and TRBJ2-1; D remains ambiguous. Germline lookup yields CDR1 DFQATT and CDR2 SNEGSKA (reference sequence). The CDR3 extends over 10 amino acids. Trimming shortened V by 5 bases and J by 5 bases, and 4 bases separated the two germline ends. CDR3 region: CSAPNNEQFF. CDR3 nucleotides: TGCAGTGCTCCAAACAATGAGCAGTTCTTC.

Points on this clonotype: One junction end does not reproduce the germline sequence, and a read error may be involved. The chain combines TRBV29-1 with TRBJ1-2; D remains unclear. The CDR3 is 15 residues long. CDR1 is SQVTM, CDR2 ANQGSEA, per germline. The CDR3 reads CSVAAGQQGSYGCTF. The CDR3 DNA is TGCAGCGTTGCGGCCGGCCAGCAAGGTTCCTATGGCTGCACCTTC.

This clonotype was observed many times. V usage is TRBV28 and J usage is TRBJ2-5; 7 bases line up with TRBD1. In germline, CDR1 is MDHEN, CDR2 SYDVKM. Germline trimming cut 2 bases from V and 3 bases from J; bases unmatched to any gene: 6. The CDR3 runs to 15 residues. The CDR3 region is CASSLGFGTEETQYF. The CDR3 DNA sequence: TGTGCCAGCAGTTTAGGGTTTGGGACAGAAGAGACCCAGTACTTC. Based on the CDR3 plus reference TRBV28 and TRBJ2-5, the full variable domain is DVKVTQSSRYLVKRTGEKVFLECVQDMDHENMFWYRQDPGLGLRLIYFSYDVKMKEKGDIPEGYSVSREKKERFSLILESASTNQTSMYLCASSLGFGTEETQYFGPGTRLLVL.

V gene TRBV5-1 combines with J gene TRBJ2-1; 12 positions agree with TRBD2. Germline CDR1 SGHRS, CDR2 YFSETQ. The trim removed 4 bases at V and 10 bases at J, leaving 6 bases unmatched. The CDR3 has 14 amino acids. The CDR3 DNA sequence: TGCGCCAGCAGCGTCTCTAGCGGGAGGGACGAGCAGTTCTTC. As protein: CASSVSSGRDEQFF.

Written as DNA, the CDR3 is TGCAGTGCCCAACTAGCGGGAGTTCAGTACGAGCAGTACTTC. Its translation is CSAQLAGVQYEQYF. The rearrangement uses TRBV20-1 and TRBJ2-7; 11 bases align to TRBD2. J lost 4 bases, V lost 6 bases, and 8 bases had no gene match. CDR3 length equals 14 residues. Germline values: CDR1 DFQATT, CDR2 SNEGSKA (reference sequence).

This clonotype was detected a few times. The rearrangement uses TRBV9 and TRBJ1-6; D is unresolved. CDR1 and CDR2 (germline): SGDLS, YYNGEE. CDR3 size: 12 residues. V was shortened by 3 bases and J by 7 bases, with 5 bases between the two germline ends. CDR3: CASSDGNSPLHF. The CDR3 nucleotides read TGTGCCAGCAGCGACGGAAATTCACCCCTCCACTTT.

This clonotype was recorded at least ten times. The rearrangement links TRBV19 to TRBJ2-3, with 8 positions matching TRBD2. V lost 6 bases and J lost 6; bases outside the gene matches: 11. Germline V lookup: CDR1 LNHDA, CDR2 SQIVND (reference sequence). CDR3 length: 15 amino acids. CDR3 amino acids: CASSQTSARGDTQYF. DNA of the CDR3: TGTGCCAGTAGCCAGACTAGCGCGAGGGGCGATACGCAGTATTTT.

Many counts were recorded for this clonotype. V is TRBV28 and J is TRBJ2-5; TRBD2 agrees at 12 bases. The CDR3 is 17 amino acids. The V gene's germline CDR1 is MDHEN and CDR2 SYDVKM. After removal of 4 bases from V and 5 bases from J, the junction contained 11 bases not matched to a gene. The CDR3 region is CASSSGLAGTSWETQYF. Written as DNA, the CDR3 is TGTGCCAGCAGTTCAGGACTAGCGGGAACCTCCTGGGAGACCCAGTACTTC.

The chain carries TRBV11-2 and TRBJ2-2; TRBD2 aligns across 12 bases. V shed 1 base and J 4 bases; nucleotides not matched to a gene: 7. The CDR3 runs to 18 residues. Germline CDR1 is SGHAT and CDR2 is FQNNGV. The CDR3 reads CASSLGQVLAGGTGELFF. CDR3 DNA: TGTGCCAGCAGCTTAGGACAAGTACTAGCGGGAGGCACCGGGGAGCTGTTTTTT.

This clonotype has more than one count but fewer than ten. The V call is TRBV20-1, the J call TRBJ1-2; D perhaps matches TRBD1 (6 bases). The V and J ends lost 0 bases and 4 bases respectively, with 15 bases between them. The CDR3 length is 15 residues. Looked up from germline, CDR1 is DFQATT and CDR2 is SNEGSKA (reference sequence). The CDR3 sequence is CSARDQGGAIYGYTF. CDR3 DNA sequence: TGCAGTGCTAGAGATCAAGGGGGGGCCATCTATGGCTACACCTTC.

The CDR3, as DNA: TGTGCCAGTAGTATCAGCGAAGGATCCTACGAGCAGTACTTC. Amino acid sequence: CASSISEGSYEQYF. This chain connects TRBV19 to TRBJ2-7; D gene unclear. The CDR3 extends over 14 amino acids. Germline loops: CDR1 LNHDA, CDR2 SQIVND (reference sequence). V lost 3 bases, J lost 1 base, and 10 bases lay in between.

The V and J genes are TRBV3-1 and TRBJ1-6, with TRBD1 matching 9 bases. Trimming cost V 5 bases and J 10 bases; bases outside gene matches: 6. The length of the CDR3 is 14 residues. CDR1 is LGHDT, CDR2 YNNKEL, per germline (reference sequence). This chain's CDR3 is CASSYGTGKSPLHF. In DNA form, the CDR3 reads TGTGCCAGCAGCTACGGGACAGGGAAATCACCCCTCCACTTT.

This clonotype was picked up many times. This chain joins TRBV18 and TRBJ2-7; D is uncertain. V gave up 2 bases and J gave up 6 bases, with 14 bases separating them. The CDR3 loop spans 14 amino acids. From germline, CDR1 is KGHSH and CDR2 LQKENI. CDR3 nucleotide sequence: TGTGCCAGCTCACCAATAGGCGGTGTGAGCGAGCAGTACTTC. This encodes CASSPIGGVSEQYF.

Only a few counts were recorded for this clonotype. The gene calls are TRBV4-1 and TRBJ2-1, with no clear D. V shed 1 base and J shed 6 bases, with 13 bases lying between them. The CDR3 is 15 residues long. Germline V gene lookup returns CDR1 MGHRA and CDR2 YSYEKL. CDR3 in amino acids: CASSQGKSTVNEQFF. DNA of the CDR3: TGCGCCAGCAGCCAAGGGAAGTCGACGGTCAATGAGCAGTTCTTC.

This clonotype was picked up a small number of times. The chain is built from TRBV20-1 and TRBJ1-5, with TRBD1 as a possible D gene (5 bases). The V end lost 0 bases, the J end lost 3 bases, and 15 bases lay between the germline ends. Germline V gives CDR1 DFQATT, CDR2 SNEGSKA (reference sequence). This CDR3 is built from 16 residues. The CDR3 loop is CSARDFRKGDNQPQHF. The CDR3 coding sequence is TGCAGTGCTAGAGATTTCAGGAAAGGGGACAATCAGCCCCAGCATTTT.

Concerning this clonotype itself: One end of the junction fails to match germline, which may point to a read error. CDR3 sequence (DNA): TGCGCCAGCATCCAAGAGACTAGCGGGAGCAACGAGCAGTACTTC. This gives the protein CASIQETSGSNEQYF. The V and J genes are TRBV4-1 and TRBJ2-7; 12 bases line up with TRBD2. The CDR3 length is 15 residues. CDR1 and CDR2 (germline): MGHRA, YSYEKL.

This clonotype appeared a few times. The chain links TRBV29-1 to TRBJ2-3; D may be TRBD2 (6 bases). The CDR3 runs 16 residues. V was clipped by 5 bases and J by 3 bases, with 21 bases between them. Germline values: CDR1 SQVTM, CDR2 ANQGSEA. The CDR3: CSVSPGLRQRTDTQYF. For the CDR3, the DNA is TGCAGCGTTTCGCCGGGACTCCGGCAGAGGACAGATACGCAGTATTTT.

The CDR3 spells CATSTRTLNTGELFF. CDR3 nucleotide sequence: TGTGCCACCAGCACCCGAACACTGAACACCGGGGAGCTGTTTTTT. The chain is built from TRBV15 and TRBJ2-2; D is ambiguous. Per the germline V gene, CDR1 is LNHNV and CDR2 is YYDKDF (reference sequence). Trimming left V 4 bases short and J 1 base short, with 10 bases between. This CDR3 region has 15 residues.

This clonotype was picked up many times. The rearrangement links TRBV6-5 to TRBJ1-1; a possible D gene is TRBD1 (5 bases). Germline assignment: CDR1 MNHEY and CDR2 SVGAGI. This CDR3 is 15 amino acids long. Between the trimmed V and J ends, which lost 0 bases and 4 bases, there was a span of 12 bases. Here the CDR3 reads CASSYSKGLGTEAFF. The CDR3 region has the DNA TGTGCCAGCAGTTACTCGAAGGGGCTGGGCACTGAAGCTTTCTTT.

This chain uses TRBV9 with TRBJ1-1; D may be TRBD1 (6 bases). Per the germline V gene, CDR1 is SGDLS and CDR2 is YYNGEE. The V end was cut by 0 bases, the J end by 4 bases, with 10 bases between. This CDR3 is 14 amino acids long. CDR3 DNA: TGTGCCAGCAGCGTAGAAGGGGGAAGCACTGAAGCTTTCTTT. This sequence encodes CASSVEGGSTEAFF.

This clonotype was detected many times. The chain combines TRBV6-2 or TRBV6-3 with TRBJ2-5; maybe TRBD2 (5 bases). CDR3 length: 13 amino acids. The germline V and J ends were trimmed by 5 bases and 7 bases, with 14 bases remaining between them. Germline V CDR1 and CDR2: MNHEY, SVGEGT. CDR3 in DNA: TGTGCCAGCAGTATAGGGAGTCAGTGGACCCAGTACTTC. It yields the protein CASSIGSQWTQYF.

V gene TRBV7-2 combines with J gene TRBJ2-2; D is possibly TRBD2 (5 bases). CDR1 is SGHTA, CDR2 FQGNSA, per germline. V gave up 5 bases and J gave up 1 base, with 11 bases separating them. The CDR3 totals 15 residues. The DNA for the CDR3 is TGTGCCAGCAGCCCCGGGGTTCAGAACACCGGGGAGCTGTTTTTT. This translates into CASSPGVQNTGELFF.

Comment on this clonotype: An end of the junction differs from the germline gene, which may be a read error. The chain couples TRBV6-5 to TRBJ2-6, with D possibly TRBD1 on 5 matching bases. This CDR3 is built from 16 residues. Germline V gives CDR1 MNHEY, CDR2 SVGAGI. The CDR3 protein is CASSYSGGSGANALTF. In DNA form, the CDR3 reads TGTGCCAGCAGTTACTCGGGCGGCTCTGGGGCCAACGCCCTGACTTTC.